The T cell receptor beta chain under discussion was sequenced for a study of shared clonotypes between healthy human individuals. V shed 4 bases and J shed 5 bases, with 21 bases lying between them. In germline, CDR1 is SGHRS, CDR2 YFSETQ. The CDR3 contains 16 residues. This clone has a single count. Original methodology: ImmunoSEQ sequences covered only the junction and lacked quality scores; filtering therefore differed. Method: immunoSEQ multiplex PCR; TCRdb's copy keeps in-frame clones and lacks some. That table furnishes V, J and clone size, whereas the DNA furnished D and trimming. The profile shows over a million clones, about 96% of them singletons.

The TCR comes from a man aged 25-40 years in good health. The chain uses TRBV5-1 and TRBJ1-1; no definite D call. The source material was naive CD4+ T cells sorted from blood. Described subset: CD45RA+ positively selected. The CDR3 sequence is CASSAGLRPGTTEAFF. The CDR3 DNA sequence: TGCGCCAGCAGCGCCGGACTAAGACCCGGCACTACTGAAGCTTTCTTT.